These T cell receptor beta chains were read from a single sample in a study of shared T cell receptors in the human thymus. Method: immunoSEQ multiplex PCR; TCRdb's copy keeps in-frame clones and lacks some. The data hold about 660,000 clones, with over 75% observed a single time. These same data were also listed under a study on human thymus T cells.

Sequencing input: thymocytes. All receptors derive from a boy in the first two years of life with a congenital heart defect. Both conserved end residues are part of each CDR3.

CDR3: CASSRLRDRGEKLFF
V: TRBV4-1

CDR3: CASSPMAGGTYEQYF
V: TRBV21-1

CDR3: CASSKDSAPREQFF
V: TRBV27

CDR3: CASRLRDRNNYGYTF
V: TRBV2

CDR3: CASAPGAINQETQYF
V: TRBV6-5

CDR3: CASSSERGTFTDTQYF
V: TRBV5-1

CDR3: CASSYGQYGELFF
V: TRBV5-1

CDR3: CASSFRTGAGYTF
V: TRBV7-2

CDR3: CASTSITGVTEAFF
V: TRBV7-9

CDR3: CASSLGVRDRVYEQYF
V: TRBV7-2

CDR3: CASSFIDRRRTEKLFF
V: TRBV7-9

CDR3: CASSLGLELYNEQFF
V: TRBV7-6

CDR3: CASSQGGTAGSNTEAFF
V: TRBV4-1

CDR3: CASSNRRETQYF
V: TRBV10-1

CDR3: CASSRDHRVHEQYF
V: TRBV7-2

CDR3: CASSLCIPRGGSNQPQHF
V: TRBV28

CDR3: CASSFITQVTYGYTF
V: TRBV28

CDR3: CASSPKAGLDSPLHF
V: TRBV5-4

CDR3: CASSGVASFSGNTIYF
V: TRBV9

CDR3: CASSRLSGAGELFF
V: TRBV14

CDR3: CASSLGRATGELFF
V: TRBV5-1

CDR3: CASSQDWGGIQETQYF
V: TRBV4-3

CDR3: CASSLQGIGTDTQYF
V: TRBV5-1

CDR3: CASSQLDIGELFF
V: TRBV18

CDR3: CATRAQTGALYEQYF
V: TRBV15

CDR3: CASSLVLAGQPHTQYF
V: TRBV5-1

CDR3: CASSQVSRNRDTGELFF
V: TRBV4-1

CDR3: CASSPEDRAYEQYF
V: TRBV6-5

CDR3: CASSQDTGIGNTEAFF
V: TRBV4-1

CDR3: CASSFRLGAGEQYF
V: TRBV14

CDR3: CASGRKLAGDWETQYF
V: TRBV11-2

CDR3: CASSRAGTDTQYF
V: TRBV7-3

CDR3: CASSQRAGGYEQYF
V: TRBV14

CDR3: CASRAPGQSYGYTF
V: TRBV19

CDR3: CASSEWAPIRDRGKGRQFF
V: TRBV6-1

CDR3: CASGWDYSNQPQHF
V: TRBV5-8

CDR3: CATSREQGGEKLFF
V: TRBV15

CDR3: CSVEPTGSGGEKLFF
V: TRBV29-1

CDR3: CASTTVDRGLAYEQYF
V: TRBV7-9

CDR3: CASSYSLGTESNQPQHF
V: TRBV28

CDR3: CASSDPNATGTNSGNTIYF
V: TRBV2

CDR3: CASSTVLQETQYF
V: TRBV5-1

CDR3: CASSLALGGYSNQPQHF
V: TRBV5-1

CDR3: CASHPDSLGQGPMNTEAFF
V: TRBV10-2

CDR3: CASCGTAGTQYF
V: TRBV27

CDR3: CASSSNDRDGYTF
V: TRBV7-2

CDR3: CASSPLAGVLMNTEAFF
V: TRBV14

CDR3: CASSPLRGGGSYNEQFF
V: TRBV28

CDR3: CASSQDPSGIPTYF
V: TRBV4-3

CDR3: CASAPGRSSYEQYF
V: TRBV11-3

CDR3: CASSNLDNQETQYF
V: TRBV5-1

CDR3: CASGLQGQGVVYEQYF
V: TRBV12-5

CDR3: CASSLVPGSVDEQYF
V: TRBV5-1

CDR3: CASSFEFTNTGELFF
V: TRBV5-4